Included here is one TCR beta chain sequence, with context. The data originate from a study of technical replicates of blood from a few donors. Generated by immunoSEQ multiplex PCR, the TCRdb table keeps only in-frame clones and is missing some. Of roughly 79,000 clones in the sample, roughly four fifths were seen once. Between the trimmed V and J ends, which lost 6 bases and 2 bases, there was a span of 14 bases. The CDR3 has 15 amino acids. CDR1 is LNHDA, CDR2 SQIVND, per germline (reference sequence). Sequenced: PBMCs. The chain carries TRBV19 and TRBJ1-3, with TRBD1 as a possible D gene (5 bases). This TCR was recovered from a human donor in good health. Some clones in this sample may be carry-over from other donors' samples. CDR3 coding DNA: TGTGCCAGTAGGGTAGTGGGGCTCGCTGGAAACACCATATATTTT. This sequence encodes CASRVVGLAGNTIYF.